These 20 T cell receptor beta chains were sequenced from one sample in a study of cytomegalovirus exposure and HLA in healthy donors. 13 Jbeta primers and 60 Vbeta primers were used for the PCR. Clones were sequenced by immunoSEQ multiplex PCR, and TCRdb holds only the in-frame ones, with some missing. The table lists approximately 91,000 clones, approximately 77% of them singletons, with 10% in the top ten. Sequencing was carried out using PBMCs. These receptors originate from a human donor in good health.

For the CDR3, the DNA is TGTGCCAGCAGGGGGGCCGGGACTAGCCCGCAAGAGACCCAGTACTTC. Protein product: CASRGAGTSPQETQYF. V usage is TRBV6-6 and J usage is TRBJ2-5, with TRBD2 matching over 9 bases. This CDR3 comprises 16 residues. Per germline, CDR1 MNHNY and CDR2 SVGAGI (reference sequence). V lost 6 bases, J lost 2 bases, and 10 bases stayed unmatched.

This chain connects TRBV15 to TRBJ2-1, with TRBD2 matching over 10 bases. The CDR3 is 16 amino acids. Losses at the gene ends were 0 bases for V and 6 bases for J; bases not matched to a gene: 5. The V gene's germline CDR1 is LNHNV and CDR2 YYDKDF (reference sequence). CDR3 region: CATSRDPGLARNEQFF. CDR3 DNA sequence: TGTGCCACCAGCAGAGATCCGGGACTAGCGCGCAATGAGCAGTTCTTC.

The chain carries TRBV12-5 and TRBJ2-1; 8 positions agree with TRBD1. Germline V lookup: CDR1 LGHNT, CDR2 FRNRAP. V lost 6 bases to trimming and J lost 3 bases; unmatched junction nucleotides: 13. The CDR3 loop spans 17 amino acids. Here the CDR3 reads CASGPQQGEAFYNEQFF. CDR3 coding DNA: TGTGCTAGTGGACCCCAACAGGGGGAAGCCTTCTACAATGAGCAGTTCTTC.

The chain carries TRBV11-2 and TRBJ2-5, with 8 bases aligning to TRBD2. Germline CDR1 and CDR2: SGHAT and FQNNGV. The CDR3 has 16 residues. J lost 1 base, V lost 5 bases, and 9 bases had no gene match. The CDR3 bases are TGTGCCAGCAGCCTGTCGACTAGCGCCATCCAAGAGACCCAGTACTTC. Translated, it gives CASSLSTSAIQETQYF.

CDR3 sequence: CASSLYRAPNEKLFF. For the CDR3, the DNA is TGTGCCAGCAGCCTTTACAGAGCTCCTAATGAAAAACTGTTTTTT. V usage is TRBV11-2 and J usage is TRBJ1-4; D unresolved. V gave up 5 bases and J gave up 3 bases, with 13 bases separating them. The CDR3 covers 15 residues. CDR1 and CDR2 (germline): SGHAT, FQNNGV.

This clone occurred a few times. The chain carries TRBV2 and TRBJ2-7, with 8 bases identical to TRBD1. Looked up from germline, CDR1 is SNHLY and CDR2 is FYNNEI. V was clipped by 5 bases and J by 3 bases; unmatched bases: 3. The CDR3 sequence is 13 residues long. CDR3 sequence: CASSPDRVYEQYF. CDR3 in DNA: TGTGCCAGCAGTCCGGACAGGGTCTACGAGCAGTACTTC.

The CDR3 spells CASSRTGNEQFF. Here the CDR3 DNA reads TGCGCCAGCAGCCGCACAGGGAATGAGCAGTTCTTC. The J gene is TRBJ2-1, the V gene TRBV5-1, with D perhaps TRBD1 (6 bases). V lost 4 bases to trimming and J lost 7 bases, with 9 bases between them. The CDR3 is made up of 12 amino acids. CDR1 SGHRS and CDR2 YFSETQ come from the germline V gene.

This chain links TRBV7-3 with TRBJ1-3; no clear D. V was clipped by 5 bases and J by 2 bases, with 13 bases between them. CDR1 and CDR2 from the germline V gene are SGHTA and FQGTGA. The CDR3 loop spans 15 amino acids. DNA for the CDR3: TGTGCCAGCAGCGCTCGGGGTTTTGCTGGAAACACCATATATTTT. It specifies CASSARGFAGNTIYF.

The table lists this clone with a few counts. This chain links TRBV13 with TRBJ2-3, with 10 positions matching TRBD2. The CDR3 runs 16 residues. CDR1 is PRHDT, CDR2 FYEKMQ, per germline (reference sequence). The V segment lost 2 bases and the J segment 8 bases; nucleotides outside the gene matches: 10. The CDR3, as DNA: TGTGCCAGCAGCTTAATCCTAGCGGGAGAATTTAGTACGCAGTATTTT. Translated: CASSLILAGEFSTQYF.

This chain joins TRBV6-6 and TRBJ1-2; TRBD1 matches at 9 bases. With V trimmed by 6 bases and J by 8 bases, 7 bases remained unmatched. Germline CDR1 and CDR2: MNHNY and SVGAGI (reference sequence). The CDR3 length is 13 residues. In nucleotides, the CDR3 is TGTGCCAGCAGCCCCGGGACAGGGAACGGCTACACCTTC. It encodes CASSPGTGNGYTF.

This chain connects TRBV6-5 to TRBJ2-5; D unclear. The DNA end is more similar to TRBJ2-7, so the J call may be wrong. Looked up from germline, CDR1 is MNHEY and CDR2 is SVGAGI. This CDR3 contains 14 residues. CDR3 sequence reads: CASSYSVRSYEQYF. The CDR3 nucleotides read TGTGCCAGCAGTTACAGTGTCCGCTCCTACGAGCAGTACTTC.

The chain links TRBV7-9 to TRBJ1-1; TRBD1 agrees at 8 bases. Germline loops: CDR1 SEHNR, CDR2 FQNEAQ (reference sequence). Unmatched junction bases numbered 6, after V lost 4 bases and J lost 2 bases. The length of the CDR3 is 15 residues. For the CDR3, the DNA is TGTGCCAGCAGCTCAGGGGGCCGAGGCAACACTGAAGCTTTCTTT. Translation gives CASSSGGRGNTEAFF. Full variable domain (rest looked up from reference TRBV7-9 and TRBJ1-1): DTGVSQNPRHKITKRGQNVTFRCDPISEHNRLYWYRQTLGQGPEFLTYFQNEAQLEKSRLLSDRFSAERPKGSFSTLEIQRTEQGDSAMYLCASSSGGRGNTEAFFGQGTRLTVV.

CDR3 protein: CASSDGDRVSPPLHF. CDR3 nucleotide sequence: TGTGCCAGCAGTGATGGGGACAGGGTGTCGCCACCCCTCCACTTT. The chain couples TRBV27 to TRBJ1-6; the match to TRBD1 covers 9 bases. With V trimmed by 5 bases and J by 11 bases, 10 bases remained unmatched. Germline V gene data show CDR1 as MNHEY and CDR2 as SMNVEV (reference sequence). This CDR3 region has 15 residues.

In its sample, this clone was seen once. V usage is TRBV27 and J usage is TRBJ2-3, with 11 bases lining up with TRBD2. The CDR3 runs 15 residues. Germline CDR1 MNHEY, CDR2 SMNVEV (reference sequence). The trim removed 6 bases at V and 4 bases at J, leaving 6 bases unmatched. In DNA form, the CDR3 reads TGTGCCAGCAGAACCCTAGCGGGGGGCGCAGATACGCAGTATTTT. It codes for CASRTLAGGADTQYF.

This clone appeared a single time. The rearrangement joins TRBV4-3 to TRBJ2-7; 9 bases line up with TRBD2. CDR1 and CDR2 (germline): LGHNA, YSLEER. The CDR3 extends over 15 amino acids. The trim removed 0 bases at V and 7 bases at J, leaving 7 bases unmatched. The CDR3 reads CASSQELAGALEQYF. In DNA, the CDR3 is TGCGCCAGCAGCCAAGAGTTAGCGGGAGCGCTTGAGCAGTACTTC.

This clone was seen a single time. V and J are TRBV5-4 and TRBJ2-3; unclear D gene. V lost 4 bases and J 0 bases, leaving 12 bases between the germline ends. This CDR3 region has 15 residues. Germline V gene lookup returns CDR1 SGHNT and CDR2 YYREEE (reference sequence). CDR3 loop: CASSRKAGSTDTQYF. The CDR3 DNA sequence: TGTGCCAGCAGCCGAAAGGCAGGTAGCACAGATACGCAGTATTTT.

This clone has more than one count but fewer than ten. This sequence joins TRBV6-1 and TRBJ1-5, with 9 bases that match TRBD1. CDR1 MNHNS and CDR2 SASEGT come from the germline V gene. The V and J ends lost 7 bases and 4 bases, in that order; junction bases with no gene match: 2. CDR3 length equals 13 residues. The CDR3 sequence is CASTGTGNQPQHF. The CDR3 region has the DNA TGTGCCAGCACTGGGACAGGGAATCAGCCCCAGCATTTT.

V is TRBV28 and J is TRBJ1-1; D ambiguous. CDR1 and CDR2 (germline): MDHEN, SYDVKM. Trimming shortened V by 6 bases and J by 1 base, and 12 bases separated the two germline ends. The CDR3 contains 14 residues. The CDR3 sequence: CASSPPGRNTEAFF. The CDR3 DNA sequence: TGTGCCAGCAGCCCCCCGGGAAGGAACACTGAAGCTTTCTTT.

V and J are TRBV9 and TRBJ2-1, with 13 bases lining up with TRBD2. CDR3 length equals 15 residues. V lost 0 bases to trimming and J lost 8 bases; unmatched junction nucleotides: 2. The germline V gene encodes CDR1 SGDLS and CDR2 YYNGEE. In nucleotides, the CDR3 is TGTGCCAGCAGCGTAGTCGGACTAGCGGGAGATGAGCAGTTCTTC. Its translation: CASSVVGLAGDEQFF. The entire variable domain, with the rest obtained from reference TRBV9 and TRBJ2-1, is as follows: DSGVTQTPKHLITATGQRVTLRCSPRSGDLSVYWYQQSLDQGLQFLIQYYNGEERAKGNILERFSAQQFPDLHSELNLSSLELGDSALYFCASSVVGLAGDEQFFGPGTRLTVL.

This chain links TRBV5-1 with TRBJ2-1; the match to TRBD2 covers 7 bases. The V gene end was trimmed by 2 bases and the J gene end by 4 bases; junction bases not matched to a gene: 6. This CDR3 comprises 15 residues. Germline assignment: CDR1 SGHRS and CDR2 YFSETQ. CDR3 in amino acids: CASSFGSGLYNEQFF. The CDR3 DNA sequence: TGCGCCAGCAGCTTTGGTAGCGGGCTATACAATGAGCAGTTCTTC.